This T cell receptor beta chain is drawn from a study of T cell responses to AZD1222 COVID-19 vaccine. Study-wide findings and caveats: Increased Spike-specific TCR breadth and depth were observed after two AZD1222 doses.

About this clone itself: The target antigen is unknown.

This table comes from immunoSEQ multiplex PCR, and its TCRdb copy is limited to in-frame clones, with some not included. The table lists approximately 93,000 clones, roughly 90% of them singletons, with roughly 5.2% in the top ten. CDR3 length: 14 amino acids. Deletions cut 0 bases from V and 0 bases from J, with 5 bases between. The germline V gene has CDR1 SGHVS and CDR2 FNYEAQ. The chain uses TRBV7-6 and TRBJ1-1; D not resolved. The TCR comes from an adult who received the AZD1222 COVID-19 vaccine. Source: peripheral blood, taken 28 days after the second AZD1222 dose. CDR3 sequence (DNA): TGTGCCAGCAGCTTAGCAGGGATGAACACTGAAGCTTTCTTT. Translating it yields CASSLAGMNTEAFF.